These 6 T cell receptor beta chains were all obtained from the same sample, sequenced in a study of identical twins. In TCRdb, the 5' RACE reads were re-called with MiXCR into one record per CDR3 protein. The sample shows 400,000 to 600,000 distinct CDR3 sequences, 20% to 25% of them seen only once. The data were also submitted as part of a second study, on yellow fever vaccine responses in identical twins.

Sequenced material: CD4+ T cells sorted from blood. Source of these receptors: a woman younger than 30 in good health.

This clonotype appeared many times. The chain employs TRBV5-1 and TRBJ2-1; a weak D match, TRBD1 (6 bases). V was cut by 5 bases and J by 2 bases, with 8 bases left in between. Germline V gene sequence: CDR1 SGHRS, CDR2 YFSETQ. This CDR3 is 13 amino acids long. The CDR3 nucleotides are TGCGCCAGCAGTCCAGGGGCCTACAATGAGCAGTTCTTC. It codes for CASSPGAYNEQFF.

This clonotype was seen more than once but under ten times. The chain is built from TRBV4-1 and TRBJ2-1; D is ambiguous. This CDR3 comprises 16 residues. Trimming removed 0 bases from V and 2 bases from J, with 11 bases in between. The germline CDR1 and CDR2 sequences are MGHRA and YSYEKL. The CDR3 sequence: CASSQDGAVTYNEQFF. CDR3 in DNA: TGCGCCAGCAGCCAAGACGGAGCTGTTACCTACAATGAGCAGTTCTTC.

This clonotype was observed many times. The rearrangement links TRBV6-6 to TRBJ1-1; unclear D gene. Trimming removed 6 bases from V and 2 bases from J, with 4 bases in between. The CDR3 totals 11 residues. Per germline, CDR1 MNHNY and CDR2 SVGAGI (reference sequence). The CDR3 DNA sequence: TGTGCCAGCAGGGAAAACACTGAAGCTTTCTTT. Encoded protein: CASRENTEAFF.

This clonotype was counted only a few times. The chain is built from TRBV4-1 and TRBJ2-2; D gene unclear. This CDR3 contains 18 residues. With 0 bases removed from V and 0 bases from J, the gap between germline ends came to 14 bases. CDR1 is MGHRA, CDR2 YSYEKL, per germline. In DNA form, the CDR3 reads TGCGCCAGCAGCCAAGATACCGCGGATAGGGCGAACACCGGGGAGCTGTTTTTT. The encoded protein is CASSQDTADRANTGELFF.

This sequence joins TRBV7-2 and TRBJ2-5; 13 bases line up with TRBD2. Germline lookup yields CDR1 SGHTA and CDR2 FQGNSA. This CDR3 has 14 amino acids. With 5 bases clipped from V and 8 bases from J, the junction kept 5 bases outside the gene matches. CDR3 sequence (DNA): TGTGCCAGCAGCCCAGGACTAGCGGGGGTCACCCAGTACTTC. Encoded protein: CASSPGLAGVTQYF.

The chain couples TRBV25-1 to TRBJ1-2; tentatively, D is TRBD1 (5 bases). The CDR3 is 15 residues long. Trimming pared 1 base from V and 2 bases from J, leaving 11 bases between. Per the germline V gene, CDR1 is MGHDK and CDR2 is SYGVNS. The CDR3 region is CASSESGKGNYGYTF. The CDR3 DNA reads as TGTGCCAGCAGTGAATCAGGGAAGGGCAACTATGGCTACACCTTC.